The 8 T cell receptor beta chains reported below all come from one sample, sequenced in a study of blood T cell repertoires in COVID-19. Profiled with immunoSEQ multiplex PCR; TCRdb holds only in-frame clones, not every one. The sample includes approximately 250,000 clones, 84% seen only once; the top ten take 8.6%. The sample taken for sequencing was peripheral blood. Receptors originate from a human donor in a cohort sampled during active COVID-19.

On this clone: The sample has other DNA sequences that encode this CDR3 too. V is TRBV4-1 and J is TRBJ2-1; a weak D match, TRBD2 (5 bases). The CDR3 totals 15 residues. Germline lookup yields CDR1 MGHRA and CDR2 YSYEKL. The germline V and J ends were trimmed by 0 bases and 3 bases, with 9 bases remaining between them. CDR3 DNA: TGCGCCAGCAGCCAAGATCGTGGAGGCTACAATGAGCAGTTCTTC. It is translated as CASSQDRGGYNEQFF.

This chain links TRBV7-2 with TRBJ1-1; weak D call: TRBD1 (5 bases). This CDR3 comprises 14 residues. V was shortened by 4 bases and J by 4 bases, with 13 bases between the two germline ends. The germline V gene encodes CDR1 SGHTA and CDR2 FQGNSA. The CDR3 protein is CASSSFAGPTEAFF. The CDR3 DNA reads TGTGCCAGCAGCTCTTTCGCAGGGCCCACTGAAGCTTTCTTT.

In nucleotides, the CDR3 is TGTGCCAGCAGTGAATATGGTAGCGGGGGGCACAATGAGCAGTTCTTC. It yields the protein CASSEYGSGGHNEQFF. This chain links TRBV25-1 with TRBJ2-1, with 10 bases lining up with TRBD2. V was clipped by 0 bases and J by 5 bases; unmatched bases: 4. This CDR3 contains 16 residues. Germline assignment: CDR1 MGHDK and CDR2 SYGVNS. Looking up the rest from reference TRBV25-1 and TRBJ2-1 gives the full variable domain: EADIYQTPRYLVIGTGKKITLECSQTMGHDKMYWYQQDPGMELHLIHYSYGVNSTEKGDLSSESTVSRIRTEHFPLTLESARPSHTSQYLCASSEYGSGGHNEQFFGPGTRLTVL.

Points on this clone: Distinct nucleotide sequences in the sample also encode this CDR3. CDR3 nucleotides: TGTGCCAGCAGCGGGAGCTCCTACGAGCAGTACTTC. Translated: CASSGSSYEQYF. This chain uses TRBV2 with TRBJ2-7, with D perhaps matching TRBD2 (6 bases). Trimming stripped 6 bases from V and 0 bases from J, with 6 bases between. The CDR3 length is 12 residues. Germline-derived CDR1 and CDR2 are SNHLY and FYNNEI.

J is TRBJ2-6 and V is TRBV5-5, with D maybe TRBD1 (6 bases). The CDR3 length is 17 residues. Germline CDR1 and CDR2: SGHKS and YYEKEE (reference sequence). V lost 1 base and J lost 0, with 11 bases in between. The CDR3 loop reads CASSLPRTASGANVLTF. In DNA, the CDR3 is TGTGCCAGCAGCTTGCCTCGGACAGCCTCTGGGGCCAACGTCCTGACTTTC. Full variable domain (remainder filled in from reference TRBV5-5 and TRBJ2-6): DAGVTQSPTHLIKTRGQQVTLRCSPISGHKSVSWYQQVLGQGPQFIFQYYEKEERGRGNFPDRFSARQFPNYSSELNVNALLLGDSALYLCASSLPRTASGANVLTFGAGSRLTVL.

The chain recombines TRBV12-2 with TRBJ2-1; TRBD1 is the table's D call, not checked against the DNA. TRBV12-2 is a recognized pseudogene. The CDR3 has 15 amino acids. CDR3 region: CASRLSQGSYNEQFF. The CDR3 DNA follows: TGTGCAAGTCGCTTATCTCAGGGTTCCTACAATGAGCAGTTCTTC.

The V call is TRBV7-9, the J call TRBJ2-2, with 7 bases aligning to TRBD1. CDR3 length: 14 residues. Per the germline V gene, CDR1 is SEHNR and CDR2 is FQNEAQ (reference sequence). Losses at the gene ends were 5 bases for V and 6 bases for J; bases not matched to a gene: 6. The CDR3 DNA reads TGTGCCAGCAGCCGGGACAGTCCGTCCGGGGAGCTGTTTTTT. It encodes CASSRDSPSGELFF. Combining the CDR3 with reference TRBV7-9 and TRBJ2-2 gives the whole variable domain DTGVSQNPRHKITKRGQNVTFRCDPISEHNRLYWYRQTLGQGPEFLTYFQNEAQLEKSRLLSDRFSAERPKGSFSTLEIQRTEQGDSAMYLCASSRDSPSGELFFGEGSRLTVL.

This clone was observed a few times. This chain links TRBV19 with TRBJ1-6; TRBD1 might be the D (5 bases). V was shortened by 7 bases and J by 4 bases, with 8 bases between the two germline ends. This CDR3 spans 13 amino acids. CDR1 is LNHDA, CDR2 SQIVND, per germline (reference sequence). The CDR3 coding sequence is TGTGCCAGTAAGGACATTTATAATTCACCCCTCCACTTT. Amino acids: CASKDIYNSPLHF.